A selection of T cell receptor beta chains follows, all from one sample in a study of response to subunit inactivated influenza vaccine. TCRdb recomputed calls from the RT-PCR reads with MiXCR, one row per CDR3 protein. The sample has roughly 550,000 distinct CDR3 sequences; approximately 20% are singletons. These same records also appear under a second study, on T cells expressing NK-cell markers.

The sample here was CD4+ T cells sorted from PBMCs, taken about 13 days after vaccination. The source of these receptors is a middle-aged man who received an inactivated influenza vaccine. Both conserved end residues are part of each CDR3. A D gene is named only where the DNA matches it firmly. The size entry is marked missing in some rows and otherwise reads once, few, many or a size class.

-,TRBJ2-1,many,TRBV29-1,CSVAGGSYNEQFF,TGCAGCGTTGCCGGGGGCTCCTACAATGAGCAGTTCTTC
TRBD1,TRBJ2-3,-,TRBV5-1,CASSTAGQGIADTQYF,TGCGCCAGCAGCACAGCAGGACAGGGGATTGCAGATACGCAGTATTTT
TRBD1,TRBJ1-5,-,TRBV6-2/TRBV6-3,CATEEGGGGWQPQHF,TGTGCCACCGAGGAAGGGGGAGGGGGCTGGCAGCCCCAGCATTTT
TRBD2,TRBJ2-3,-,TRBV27,CASSTGLAGGPDTQYF,TGTGCCAGCAGCACGGGACTAGCGGGGGGGCCAGATACGCAGTATTTT
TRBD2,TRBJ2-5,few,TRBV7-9,CASSRRTSGAYQETQYF,TGTGCCAGCAGCCGCCGGACTAGCGGAGCGTACCAAGAGACCCAGTACTTC
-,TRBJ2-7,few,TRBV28,CASYSPGRGPSSYEQYF,TGTGCCAGCTATTCTCCGGGCAGGGGCCCAAGCTCCTACGAGCAGTACTTC
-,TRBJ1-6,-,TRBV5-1,CASSLGNVGEVAPLHF,TGCGCCAGCAGCTTGGGAAACGTCGGGGAGGTGGCACCCCTCCACTTT
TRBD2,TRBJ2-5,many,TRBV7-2,CASSLLLAGPETQYF,TGTGCCAGCAGCTTATTACTAGCGGGACCAGAGACCCAGTACTTC
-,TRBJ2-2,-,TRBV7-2,CASSFTGTQAGELFF,TGTGCCAGCAGCTTTACCGGGACACAAGCCGGGGAGCTGTTTTTT
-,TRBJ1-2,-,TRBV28,CASSPPGPTHYGYTF,TGTGCCAGCAGCCCTCCGGGACCTACCCACTATGGCTACACCTTC
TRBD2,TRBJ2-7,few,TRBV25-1,CASSEFGGTSVYEQYF,TGTGCCAGCAGTGAATTCGGTGGGACTAGCGTCTACGAGCAGTACTTC
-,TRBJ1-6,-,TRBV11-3,CARGREGTVSPLHF,TGTGCCAGAGGACGAGAGGGGACGGTCTCTCCCCTCCACTTT
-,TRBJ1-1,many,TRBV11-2,CASSLVPGTEAFF,TGTGCCAGCAGCTTAGTCCCCGGGACTGAAGCTTTCTTT
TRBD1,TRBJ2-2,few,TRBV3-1,CASRTGGDTGELFF,TGTGCCAGCAGGACAGGGGGCGATACCGGGGAGCTGTTTTTT
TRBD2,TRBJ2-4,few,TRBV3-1,CASSQDLTSGTIQYF,TGTGCCAGCAGCCAAGATTTGACTAGCGGGACAATTCAGTACTTC
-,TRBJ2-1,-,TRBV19,CASSRTSRNEQFF,TGTGCCAGTAGCAGGACTTCTCGCAATGAGCAGTTCTTC
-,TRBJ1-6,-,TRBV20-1,CSARVGYSSYNSPLHF,TGCAGTGCTAGAGTTGGGTACAGCTCCTATAATTCACCCCTCCACTTT
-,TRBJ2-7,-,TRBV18,CASSPNGRAFDEQYF,TGTGCCAGCTCACCTAACGGGCGGGCTTTCGACGAGCAGTACTTC
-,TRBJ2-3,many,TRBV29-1,CSVGRQSDTQYF,TGCAGCGTTGGTCGTCAGTCGGATACGCAGTATTTT
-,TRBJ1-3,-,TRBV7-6,CASSLVSGTSGNTIYF,TGTGCCAGCAGCTTAGTATCCGGGACATCAGGAAACACCATATATTTT
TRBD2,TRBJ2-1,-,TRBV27,CASSLRGGRATNEQFF,TGTGCCAGCAGTTTAAGGGGCGGGAGGGCCACCAATGAGCAGTTCTTC
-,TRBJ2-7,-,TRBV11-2,CASRIGTAQYF,TGTGCCAGCAGAATCGGGACCGCGCAGTACTTC
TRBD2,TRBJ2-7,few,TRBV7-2,CASSLARVSGGSLEQYF,TGTGCCAGCAGCTTAGCACGGGTGAGCGGGGGATCCCTCGAGCAGTACTTC
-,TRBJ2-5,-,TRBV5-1,CASSLARGNQETQYF,TGCGCCAGCAGCTTGGCTCGAGGAAATCAGGAGACCCAGTACTTC
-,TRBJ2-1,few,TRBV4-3,CASSQVVWAGPYNEQFF,TGCGCCAGCAGCCAAGTTGTATGGGCGGGGCCCTACAATGAGCAGTTCTTC
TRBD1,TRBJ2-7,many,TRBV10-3,CATGGTGDPLTYEQYF,TGTGCCACCGGCGGGACAGGGGATCCTCTAACCTACGAGCAGTACTTC
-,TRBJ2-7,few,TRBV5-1,CASRVGDAYEQYF,TGCGCCAGCAGGGTAGGGGATGCCTACGAGCAGTACTTC
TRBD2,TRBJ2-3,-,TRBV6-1,CASRPLAGRASYTDTQYF,TGTGCCAGCAGGCCCCTAGCGGGCCGGGCCTCTTACACAGATACGCAGTATTTT
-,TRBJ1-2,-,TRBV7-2,CASSLESQMAYGYTF,TGTGCCAGCAGCTTAGAATCCCAGATGGCCTATGGCTACACCTTC
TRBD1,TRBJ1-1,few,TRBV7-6,CASSLSGQGNTEAFF,TGTGCCAGCAGCCTGTCAGGACAGGGGAATACTGAAGCTTTCTTT
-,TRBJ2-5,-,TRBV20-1,CSAPRRVSQETQYF,TGCAGTGCGCCAAGGAGAGTTTCGCAAGAGACCCAGTACTTC
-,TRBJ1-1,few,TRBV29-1,CSVERAGNTEAFF,TGCAGCGTTGAAAGGGCGGGAAACACTGAAGCTTTCTTT
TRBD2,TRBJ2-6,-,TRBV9,CASSVDYSGSSGANVLTF,TGTGCCAGCAGCGTAGATTATAGCGGGAGCTCTGGGGCCAACGTCCTGACTTTC
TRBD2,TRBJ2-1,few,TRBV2,CASRPGLESHEQFF,TGTGCCAGCAGGCCGGGACTAGAATCCCATGAGCAGTTCTTC
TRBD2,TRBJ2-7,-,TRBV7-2,CASSKTGSGGAYEQYF,TGTGCCAGCAGCAAAACGGGTAGCGGGGGGGCCTACGAGCAGTACTTC
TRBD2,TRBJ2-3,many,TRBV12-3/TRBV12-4,CASSAGTSGTWDTQYF,TGTGCCAGCAGTGCGGGGACTAGCGGGACATGGGATACGCAGTATTTT
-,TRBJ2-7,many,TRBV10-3,CAISRGSEQYF,TGTGCCATCAGCCGAGGGAGCGAGCAGTACTTC
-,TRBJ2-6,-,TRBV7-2,CASSSGHSGANVLTF,TGTGCCAGCAGCTCGGGTCACTCTGGGGCCAACGTCCTGACTTTC
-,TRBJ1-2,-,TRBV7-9,CASSGIVAQDNYGYTF,TGTGCCAGCAGCGGTATAGTGGCGCAGGATAACTATGGCTACACCTTC
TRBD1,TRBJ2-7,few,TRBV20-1,CSAHRGLGYEQYF,TGCAGTGCTCACAGGGGGTTAGGCTACGAGCAGTACTTC
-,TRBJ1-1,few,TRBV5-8,CASSLYRFEAFF,TGTGCCAGCAGCTTATACAGGTTTGAAGCTTTCTTT
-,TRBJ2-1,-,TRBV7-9,CASSLTWDNEQFF,TGTGCCAGCAGCCTTACATGGGACAATGAGCAGTTCTTC
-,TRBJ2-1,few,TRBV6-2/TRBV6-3,CASSYRDGAKGEQFF,TGTGCCAGCAGTTACCGGGACGGAGCCAAGGGGGAGCAGTTCTTC
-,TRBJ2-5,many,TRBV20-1,CSAEGAGLFDQETQYF,TGCAGTGCCGAGGGCGCGGGACTGTTTGACCAAGAGACCCAGTACTTC
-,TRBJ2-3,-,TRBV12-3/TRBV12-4,CASSGGQLNTDTQYF,TGTGCCAGCAGCGGGGGACAGCTCAACACAGATACGCAGTATTTT
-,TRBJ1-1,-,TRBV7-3,CASRLTVNTEAFF,TGTGCCAGCAGACTGACAGTTAACACTGAAGCTTTCTTT
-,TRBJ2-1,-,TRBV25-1,CASTIEGLAWQFF,TGTGCCAGCACCATAGAAGGTCTGGCCTGGCAGTTCTTC
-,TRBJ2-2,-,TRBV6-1,CASKFRGANTGELFF,TGTGCCAGCAAATTCCGGGGGGCCAACACCGGGGAGCTGTTTTTT